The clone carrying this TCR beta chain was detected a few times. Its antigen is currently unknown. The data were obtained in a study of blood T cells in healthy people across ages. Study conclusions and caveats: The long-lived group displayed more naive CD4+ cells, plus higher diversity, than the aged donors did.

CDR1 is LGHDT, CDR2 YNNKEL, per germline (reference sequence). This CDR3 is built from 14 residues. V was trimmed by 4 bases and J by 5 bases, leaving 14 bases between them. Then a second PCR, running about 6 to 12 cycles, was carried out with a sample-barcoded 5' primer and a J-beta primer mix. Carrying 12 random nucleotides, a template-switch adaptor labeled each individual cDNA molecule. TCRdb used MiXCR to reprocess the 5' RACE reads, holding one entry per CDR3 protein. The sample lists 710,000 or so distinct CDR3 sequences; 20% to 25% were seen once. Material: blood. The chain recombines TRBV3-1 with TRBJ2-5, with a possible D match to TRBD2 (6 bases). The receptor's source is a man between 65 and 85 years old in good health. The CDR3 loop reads CASSPLASEETQYF. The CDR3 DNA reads TGTGCCAGCAGCCCACTGGCTAGCGAGGAGACCCAGTACTTC.